Below are 4 T cell receptor beta chains sequenced from a single sample in a study of cytomegalovirus exposure and HLA in healthy donors. Profiling relied on immunoSEQ multiplex PCR, and the TCRdb table lists in-frame clones only, not all of them. Among nearly 80,000 clones, roughly 93% were seen once, and the ten largest hold about 3.8%. Material for sequencing was PBMCs. These receptors were taken from a woman in her 30s in good health and CMV-seronegative.

This clone showed up just once. The chain couples TRBV2 to TRBJ2-3; a weak D match, TRBD2 (6 bases). V lost 3 bases to trimming and J lost 3 bases, with 13 bases between them. This CDR3 contains 15 residues. CDR1 and CDR2 from the germline V gene are SNHLY and FYNNEI. The CDR3 region is CASSDFAGMTDTQYF. CDR3 coding DNA: TGTGCCAGCAGTGATTTCGCGGGGATGACAGATACGCAGTATTTT.

V and J are TRBV7-2 and TRBJ2-1, with 7 bases that match TRBD2. The germline gives CDR1 SGHTA, CDR2 FQGNSA. With 5 bases clipped from V and 4 bases from J, the junction kept 8 bases outside the gene matches. The CDR3 is 15 amino acids. CDR3 in DNA: TGTGCCAGCAGCCCGTATAGCGGGCAGTACAATGAGCAGTTCTTC. Translation gives CASSPYSGQYNEQFF.

The gene calls are TRBV18 and TRBJ2-5; D is undetermined. The CDR3 loop spans 12 amino acids. Trimming cost V 4 bases and J 3 bases, with 6 bases left between them. Per the germline V gene, CDR1 is KGHSH and CDR2 is LQKENI. In nucleotides, the CDR3 is TGTGCCAGCTCACGGGCAGAAGAGACCCAGTACTTC. This encodes CASSRAEETQYF.

CDR3 residues: CASSLDSYNEQFF. As DNA, the CDR3 is TGTGCCAGCTCACTCGACAGTTACAATGAGCAGTTCTTC. The J gene is TRBJ2-1, the V gene TRBV18, with D possibly TRBD1 on 5 matching bases. In germline, CDR1 is KGHSH, CDR2 LQKENI. The length of the CDR3 is 13 residues. Trimming left V 4 bases short and J 4 bases short, with 8 bases between.